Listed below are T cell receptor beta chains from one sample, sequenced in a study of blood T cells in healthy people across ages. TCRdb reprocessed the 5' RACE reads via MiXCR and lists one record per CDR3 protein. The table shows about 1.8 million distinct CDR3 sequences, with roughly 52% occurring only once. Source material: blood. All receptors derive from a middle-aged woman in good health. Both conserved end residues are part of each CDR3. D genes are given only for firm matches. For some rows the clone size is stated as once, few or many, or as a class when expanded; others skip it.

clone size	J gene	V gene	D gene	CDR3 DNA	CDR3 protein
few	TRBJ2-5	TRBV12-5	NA	TGTGCTAGTGGTTTGTCCGGGGGAGAGACCCAGTACTTC	CASGLSGGETQYF
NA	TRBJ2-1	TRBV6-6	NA	TGTGCCAGCAGTTACTCTGAGACGGCTCTAATGTTCTTC	CASSYSETALMFF
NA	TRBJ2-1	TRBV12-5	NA	TGTGCTAGTGGCACCCTCATTCGGAATGAGCAGTTCTTC	CASGTLIRNEQFF
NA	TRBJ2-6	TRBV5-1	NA	TGCGCCAGCAGCCCGGACAGAACCTCTGGGGCCAACGTCCTGACTTTC	CASSPDRTSGANVLTF
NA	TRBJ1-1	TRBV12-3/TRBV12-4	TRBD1	TGTGCCAGCACCCCACAGGGGATTAGCACTGAAGCTTTCTTT	CASTPQGISTEAFF
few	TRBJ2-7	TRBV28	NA	TGTGCCAGCAGTCCCCAGGGTGGCAGGACCTACGAGCAGTACTTC	CASSPQGGRTYEQYF
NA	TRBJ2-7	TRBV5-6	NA	TGTGCCAGCAGCTCGTCAGAGGAATCCTACGAGCAGTACTTC	CASSSSEESYEQYF
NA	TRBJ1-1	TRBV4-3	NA	TGCGCCAGCAGCCAAGAGGAGGAGAACAGGAACACTGAAGCTTTCTTT	CASSQEEENRNTEAFF
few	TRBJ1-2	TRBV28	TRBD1	TGTGCCAGCAGTAGTAGTTGGGAGGACAGGGACTATGGCTACACCTTC	CASSSSWEDRDYGYTF
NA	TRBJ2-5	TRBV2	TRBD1	TGTGCCAGCAGTGCCCTTGGGACAGTGAAAGAGACCCAGTACTTC	CASSALGTVKETQYF
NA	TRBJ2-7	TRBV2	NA	TGTGCCAGCAGTGAAGCCCCAGGGAAGGAGCAGTACTTC	CASSEAPGKEQYF
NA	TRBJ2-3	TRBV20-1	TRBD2	TGCAGTGCTAGATCGGGGACTAGCGGGGGCGCAGATACGCAGTATTTT	CSARSGTSGGADTQYF
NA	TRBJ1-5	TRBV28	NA	TGTGCCAGCAGATCTACAGCAGGGGGCAATCAGCCCCAGCATTTT	CASRSTAGGNQPQHF
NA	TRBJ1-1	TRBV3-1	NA	TGTGCCAGCAGCCCCACTCGGATGAACACTGAAGCTTTCTTT	CASSPTRMNTEAFF
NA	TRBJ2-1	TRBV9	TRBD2	TGTGCCAGCAGCGTAGTTCCGGGGGGGCCGTTAGGTGAGCAGTTCTTC	CASSVVPGGPLGEQFF
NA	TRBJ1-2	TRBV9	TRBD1	TGTGCCAGCAGCACGACAGGGTCGGTTGGCTACACCTTC	CASSTTGSVGYTF
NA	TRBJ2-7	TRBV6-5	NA	TGTGCCAGCAGTTACGTAACAGGGTTTGACGAGCAGTACTTC	CASSYVTGFDEQYF
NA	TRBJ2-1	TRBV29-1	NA	TGCAGCGTTGAAGTCAGTTACAATGAGCAGTTCTTC	CSVEVSYNEQFF
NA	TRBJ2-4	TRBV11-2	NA	TGTGCCAGCAGCTTAGGGTGGAAAGCGACCATACAAAACATTCAGTACTTC	CASSLGWKATIQNIQYF
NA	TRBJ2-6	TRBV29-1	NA	TGCAGCGTTGTTGGGGCGGACTCTGGGGCCAACGTCCTGACTTTC	CSVVGADSGANVLTF
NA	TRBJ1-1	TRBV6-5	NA	TGTGCCAGCAGTCAGCGGGGGTTATTCACTGAAGCTTTCTTT	CASSQRGLFTEAFF
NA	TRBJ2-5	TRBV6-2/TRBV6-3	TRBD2	TGTGCCAGCAGTTACGGGCTAGCGGGAGCCCTACGAGAGACCCAGTACTTC	CASSYGLAGALRETQYF